A single sample gave rise to the 14 T cell receptor beta chains below, sequenced in a study of blood T cell repertoires in COVID-19. TCRdb's copy holds only in-frame clones and misses some; the assay was immunoSEQ multiplex PCR. The repertoire holds 70,000 or so clones, with 85% to 90% as singletons. The specimen was peripheral blood. These receptors originate from a woman aged 80 or over with active COVID-19.

This clone was picked up one time. The chain combines TRBV5-1 with TRBJ2-1, with 9 bases identical to TRBD2. The V gene's germline CDR1 is SGHRS and CDR2 YFSETQ. The CDR3 loop spans 13 amino acids. Germline trimming cut 4 bases from V and 8 bases from J; bases unmatched to any gene: 4. The CDR3 region has the DNA TGCGCCAGCAGCCCTGGGACTAGCTATGAGCAGTTCTTC. This translates into CASSPGTSYEQFF.

The V gene is TRBV5-1, the J gene TRBJ2-1; TRBD2 matches 12 bases. The CDR3 sequence is 16 residues long. V lost 0 bases and J lost 8; bases outside the gene matches: 6. Per the germline V gene, CDR1 is SGHRS and CDR2 is YFSETQ. The CDR3 DNA is TGCGCCAGCAGCTTGGGACTAGCGGGAGCGAGTGATGAGCAGTTCTTC. Translation gives CASSLGLAGASDEQFF.

The chain has TRBV4-3 and TRBJ2-5; 9 bases fit TRBD2. Germline CDR1 and CDR2: LGHNA and YSLEER. The CDR3 has 22 residues. Trimming removed 0 bases from V and 0 bases from J; junction bases left unmatched: 20. The CDR3 nucleotides read TGCGCCAGCAGCCAAGATTGGGGGGCGAGCGGGAGGCCGGAGGGGTACCAAGAGACCCAGTACTTC. Encoded protein: CASSQDWGASGRPEGYQETQYF.

The genes are TRBV5-6 and TRBJ2-1, with 11 positions matching TRBD2. The germline CDR1 and CDR2 sequences are SGHDT and YYEEEE. The CDR3 runs 16 residues. The junction had 10 bases not matched to a gene; V was cut back by 3 bases and J by 8 bases. In DNA form, the CDR3 reads TGTGCCAGCAGCTGGAATAGCGGGAGGGCCGTGGATGAGCAGTTCTTC. Its protein is CASSWNSGRAVDEQFF.

This chain connects TRBV14 to TRBJ1-1; no reliable D call. With 3 bases removed from V and 4 bases from J, the gap between germline ends came to 9 bases. The V gene's germline CDR1 is SGHDN and CDR2 FVKESK. This CDR3 region has 13 residues. The CDR3 sequence: CASSQAGFTEAFF. CDR3 bases: TGTGCCAGCAGCCAGGCTGGTTTCACTGAAGCTTTCTTT.

The V call is TRBV6-6, the J call TRBJ2-2; TRBD2 might be the D (5 bases). The V gene lost 7 bases and the J gene lost 1 base, with 10 bases spanning the gap. Germline CDR1 reads MNHNY; CDR2 reads SVGAGI (reference sequence). The CDR3 is made up of 14 amino acids. CDR3 coding DNA: TGTGCCAGCACGATTAGCGTGAACACCGGGGAGCTGTTTTTT. Translating it yields CASTISVNTGELFF.

The chain uses TRBV29-1 and TRBJ2-7; 10 bases are a match to TRBD1. The V segment lost 7 bases and the J segment 9 bases; nucleotides outside the gene matches: 18. Germline-derived CDR1 and CDR2 are SQVTM and ANQGSEA. CDR3 length equals 15 residues. The CDR3 DNA follows: TGCAGCGCGGACGCCGGGACAGGGGTGCAGGTAGGGCAGTACTTC. It yields the protein CSADAGTGVQVGQYF.

The chain combines TRBV28 with TRBJ2-3; TRBD2 is a possible D gene (5 bases). V was clipped by 7 bases and J by 1 base, with 12 bases between them. CDR3 length equals 14 residues. CDR1 is MDHEN, CDR2 SYDVKM, per germline. The DNA of the CDR3 is TGTGCCAGCACCTCGGGGTGGGGCACAGATACGCAGTATTTT. Translated, it gives CASTSGWGTDTQYF. The variable domain in full, completed from reference TRBV28 and TRBJ2-3, reads DVKVTQSSRYLVKRTGEKVFLECVQDMDHENMFWYRQDPGLGLRLIYFSYDVKMKEKGDIPEGYSVSREKKERFSLILESASTNQTSMYLCASTSGWGTDTQYFGPGTRLTVL.

The chain recombines TRBV3-1 (or the pseudogene TRBV3-2) with TRBJ2-3, with a possible D match to TRBD2 (5 bases). V dropped 5 bases and J dropped 1 base, with 10 bases sitting between them. Germline V gene sequence: CDR1 LGHDT, CDR2 YNNKEL (reference sequence). The CDR3 loop spans 14 amino acids. The CDR3 sequence: CASSYGLRTDTQYF. CDR3 in DNA: TGTGCCAGCAGCTATGGACTCCGCACAGATACGCAGTATTTT.

The V and J genes are TRBV7-2 and TRBJ2-7; 9 bases fit TRBD2. Germline CDR1 reads SGHTA; CDR2 reads FQGNSA. The CDR3 length is 15 residues. The junction had 3 bases not matched to a gene; V was cut back by 0 bases and J by 3 bases. The CDR3 nucleotides read TGTGCCAGCAGCTTAGCGGTTAGCGGGAGCTACGAGCAGTACTTC. This gives the protein CASSLAVSGSYEQYF.

The chain links TRBV5-6 to TRBJ2-7, with unresolved D. V lost 5 bases to trimming and J lost 6 bases, with 15 bases between them. The V gene's germline CDR1 is SGHDT and CDR2 YYEEEE. The CDR3 contains 13 residues. CDR3 residues: CASSLRGVFEQYF. The CDR3 region has the DNA TGTGCCAGCAGTCTGAGAGGCGTGTTCGAGCAGTACTTC.

This sequence joins TRBV27 and TRBJ2-3, with D perhaps matching TRBD2 (5 bases). The CDR3 is 16 amino acids. Germline CDR1 MNHEY, CDR2 SMNVEV (reference sequence). The germline V and J ends were trimmed by 4 bases and 3 bases, with 17 bases remaining between them. CDR3 DNA: TGTGCCAGCAGTTCCCTGCTGGGCGGGTGGACAGATACGCAGTATTTT. This sequence encodes CASSSLLGGWTDTQYF.

The chain uses TRBV6-2 or TRBV6-3 and TRBJ2-2, with a possible D match to TRBD2 (9 bases). Per the germline V gene, CDR1 is MNHEY and CDR2 is SVGEGT. The V gene lost 5 bases and the J gene lost 5 bases, with 27 bases spanning the gap. The CDR3 consists of 19 residues. In DNA, the CDR3 is TGTGCCAGCAGTCCGCGGGCAGGGGGCATAGCGGGAGTTACCGGGGAGCTGTTTTTT. Its translation is CASSPRAGGIAGVTGELFF.

This chain connects TRBV5-1 to TRBJ1-1, with TRBD1 as a possible D gene (6 bases). CDR1 and CDR2 (germline): SGHRS, YFSETQ. V lost 2 bases and J 4 bases, leaving 9 bases between the germline ends. The CDR3 is 13 amino acids. CDR3 region: CASSLGGRTEAFF. CDR3 in DNA: TGCGCCAGCAGCTTAGGGGGTCGCACTGAAGCTTTCTTT.